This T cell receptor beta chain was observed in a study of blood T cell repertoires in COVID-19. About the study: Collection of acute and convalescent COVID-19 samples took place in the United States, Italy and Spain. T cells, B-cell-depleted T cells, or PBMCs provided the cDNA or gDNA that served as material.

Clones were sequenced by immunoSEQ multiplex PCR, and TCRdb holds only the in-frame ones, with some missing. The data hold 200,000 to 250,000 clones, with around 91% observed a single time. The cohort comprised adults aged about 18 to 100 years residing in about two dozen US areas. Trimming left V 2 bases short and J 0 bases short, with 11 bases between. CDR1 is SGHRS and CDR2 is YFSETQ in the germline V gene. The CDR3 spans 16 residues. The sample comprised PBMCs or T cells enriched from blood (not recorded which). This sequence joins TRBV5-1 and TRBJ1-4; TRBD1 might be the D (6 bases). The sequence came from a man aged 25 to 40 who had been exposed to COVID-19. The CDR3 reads CASSLPDSPTNEKLFF. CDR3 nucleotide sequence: TGCGCCAGCAGCTTACCGGACAGTCCAACTAATGAAAAACTGTTTTTT.